This T cell receptor beta chain was documented in a study of cytomegalovirus exposure and HLA in healthy donors. Study conclusions and caveats: Highly shared sequence variants in one cluster were likely a sequencing artifact. Upon later analysis, HLA-associated TCR beta chains proved more clonally expanded than other, equally common chains.

Germline CDR1 reads LGHNA; CDR2 reads YSLEER. V was trimmed by 4 bases and J by 7 bases, leaving 13 bases between them. CDR3 length equals 14 residues. PCR used 60 Vbeta primers and 13 Jbeta primers. TCRdb keeps only in-frame clones here, not all; method: immunoSEQ multiplex PCR. The data hold over 150,000 clones, with approximately 80% observed a single time. All donors participated as healthy donors of bone marrow. A remark on this clone: Its antigen is not identified.

This rearrangement joins TRBV4-3 to TRBJ1-4; D unclear. The sample was PBMCs. This receptor was identified in a woman aged 25-40 years in good health and CMV-seropositive. This CDR3 is CASSLIYRGEKLFF. DNA for the CDR3: TGCGCCAGCAGCCTGATATACCGAGGTGAAAAACTGTTTTTT.